These 8 T cell receptor beta chains originate from one sample sequenced in a study of Ad26.COV2.S vaccination and SARS-CoV-2 variants. Described treatment: some 19 received Ad26.COV2.S at low or high dose, single or two shots; about 5 received placebo; per-sample allocation not given. The study sampled participants on day 63 after the first vaccine or placebo injection. Generated by immunoSEQ multiplex PCR, the TCRdb table keeps only in-frame clones and is missing some. The sample consists of about 400,000 clones, approximately 83% of them appearing once. Material: peripheral blood, obtained in a trial of Ad26.COV2.S vaccine versus placebo. The receptors shown here come from a person aged 18 to 59 who received the Ad26.COV2.S COVID-19 vaccine or a placebo.

This clone was detected only a few times. CDR3 nucleotide sequence: TGTGCCAGCAGCACGGGACAGGGGGCGGGCTACACCTTC. This sequence encodes CASSTGQGAGYTF. The rearrangement uses TRBV9 and TRBJ1-2, with 12 positions matching TRBD1. Germline V lookup: CDR1 SGDLS, CDR2 YYNGEE. V dropped 4 bases and J dropped 8; count of bases not matched to a gene: 3. This CDR3 has 13 amino acids.

This clone appeared a few times. The chain uses TRBV19 and TRBJ1-1; TRBD1 matches 10 bases. J gave up 3 bases and V 5 bases, and 9 bases lay outside the gene matches. The germline V gene has CDR1 LNHDA and CDR2 SQIVND (reference sequence). The CDR3 sequence is 16 residues long. The CDR3 loop is CASSWRTGGPHTEAFF. The CDR3 DNA follows: TGTGCCAGTAGTTGGAGGACAGGGGGACCTCACACTGAAGCTTTCTTT.

V and J are TRBV27 and TRBJ2-7, with D possibly being TRBD1 (5 bases). CDR1 and CDR2 from the germline V gene are MNHEY and SMNVEV (reference sequence). Trimming cost V 2 bases and J 5 bases, with 10 bases left between them. The CDR3 covers 13 residues. CDR3 amino acids: CASSLKAGNEQYF. The CDR3 DNA reads TGTGCCAGCAGTTTAAAGGCAGGGAACGAGCAGTACTTC.

The chain employs TRBV12-3 or TRBV12-4 and TRBJ1-5; D is uncertain. Trimming took 0 bases from V and 7 from J, leaving 7 bases between them. This CDR3 has 13 amino acids. The CDR3 protein is CASSLAQGQPQHF. Written as DNA, the CDR3 is TGTGCCAGCAGTTTAGCGCAAGGGCAGCCCCAGCATTTT.

V usage is TRBV12-5 and J usage is TRBJ2-7; D possibly matches TRBD1 or TRBD2 (6 bases each). Germline V gene sequence: CDR1 LGHNT, CDR2 FRNRAP. The CDR3 is made up of 14 amino acids. V dropped 6 bases and J dropped 2 bases, with 14 bases sitting between them. The CDR3 sequence: CASGFQGRTYEQYF. For the CDR3, the DNA is TGTGCTAGTGGCTTCCAGGGGAGGACCTACGAGCAGTACTTC.

This sequence joins TRBV4-1 and TRBJ1-2; D call uncertain. Germline V gene data show CDR1 as MGHRA and CDR2 as YSYEKL. V was trimmed by 5 bases and J by 2 bases, leaving 9 bases between them. The CDR3 runs to 13 residues. CDR3 bases: TGCGCCAGCAGCGACTCCGGAAACTATGGCTACACCTTC. Its translation is CASSDSGNYGYTF.

Note on this clone: Compared with germline, one end of the junction differs, possibly owing to a read error. The chain employs TRBV9 and TRBJ2-1, with a weak D call TRBD2 (7 bases). The CDR3 is 17 residues long. Germline values: CDR1 SGDLS, CDR2 YYNGEE. The CDR3 nucleotides read TGTGCCCGCAGCGACGGGGGCGGGGGCCAACGATACAATGAGCAGTTCTTC. This gives the protein CARSDGGGGQRYNEQFF.

The V gene is TRBV24-1, the J gene TRBJ1-5; D is unclear. This CDR3 is built from 16 residues. Germline-derived CDR1 and CDR2 are KGHDR and SFDVKD. V lost 0 bases and J 1 base, leaving 9 bases between the germline ends. CDR3 protein: CATSDLGWESNQPQHF. In DNA, the CDR3 is TGTGCCACCAGTGATTTGGGGTGGGAAAGCAATCAGCCCCAGCATTTT.